The rows below give T cell receptor beta chains drawn from one sample of a study of T cell responses to AZD1222 COVID-19 vaccine. Profiled with immunoSEQ multiplex PCR; TCRdb holds only in-frame clones, not every one. The sample lists over 100,000 clones, roughly 84% occurring once. Sequenced material: peripheral blood, taken on day 0 of AZD1222 vaccination. These receptors were obtained from an adult in good health. CDR3s include the opening cysteine and the closing phenylalanine or tryptophan. Fields, in order: D gene, clone size, V gene, J gene, CDR3 DNA, CDR3 protein. The D gene is left open where the match is weak. Clone size, where shown, is once, few, many, or a class for clones that have expanded.

D gene: .
clone size: .
V gene: TRBV19
J gene: TRBJ2-3
CDR3 DNA: TGTGCCAGTAGTCTAGGTGGGGATACGCAGTATTTT
CDR3 protein: CASSLGGDTQYF

D gene: .
clone size: .
V gene: TRBV28
J gene: TRBJ1-5
CDR3 DNA: TGTGCCAGCAGCGTGGGCACCCAAAGGGGTCAGCCCCAGCATTTT
CDR3 protein: CASSVGTQRGQPQHF

D gene: TRBD1
clone size: .
V gene: TRBV7-2
J gene: TRBJ1-6
CDR3 DNA: TGTGCCAGCAGTTACTCGACAGGGTTGAGTTCACCCCTCCACTTT
CDR3 protein: CASSYSTGLSSPLHF

D gene: TRBD1
clone size: .
V gene: TRBV6-4
J gene: TRBJ1-5
CDR3 DNA: TGTGCCAGCAGCGCAACAGGGGGCTATCAGCCCCAGCATTTT
CDR3 protein: CASSATGGYQPQHF

D gene: TRBD1
clone size: .
V gene: TRBV18
J gene: TRBJ2-1
CDR3 DNA: TGTGCCAGCTCACAAAGGGGACAGGCGTACAATGAGCAGTTCTTC
CDR3 protein: CASSQRGQAYNEQFF

D gene: .
clone size: .
V gene: TRBV3-1/TRBV3-2
J gene: TRBJ1-4
CDR3 DNA: TGTGCCAGCAGCCAAAATAGCGGGGGGCCGGGAAAACTGTTTTTT
CDR3 protein: CASSQNSGGPGKLFF

D gene: TRBD2
clone size: .
V gene: TRBV7-9
J gene: TRBJ2-1
CDR3 DNA: TGTGCCAGTTCCCCCACTAGCGGGGGGGTCTACAATGAGCAGTTCTTC
CDR3 protein: CASSPTSGGVYNEQFF

D gene: TRBD2
clone size: .
V gene: TRBV5-1
J gene: TRBJ2-1
CDR3 DNA: TGCGCCAGCAGGCGAGACTCTAGCGGGATAATTGAGCAGTTCTTC
CDR3 protein: CASRRDSSGIIEQFF

D gene: TRBD2
clone size: .
V gene: TRBV28
J gene: TRBJ2-1
CDR3 DNA: TGTGCCAGCTTTATTCGAAGCGGGAGCTCCTACAATGAGCAGTTCTTC
CDR3 protein: CASFIRSGSSYNEQFF

D gene: TRBD1
clone size: .
V gene: TRBV5-1
J gene: TRBJ1-1
CDR3 DNA: TGCGCCAGCAGCCTTGGACAGGGGTTATTGAACACTGAAGCTTTCTTT
CDR3 protein: CASSLGQGLLNTEAFF

D gene: .
clone size: once
V gene: TRBV6-2/TRBV6-3
J gene: TRBJ1-1
CDR3 DNA: TGTGCCAGCAGTTACGCCCGGACCACTGAAGCTTTCTTT
CDR3 protein: CASSYARTTEAFF

D gene: .
clone size: .
V gene: TRBV11-2
J gene: TRBJ2-7
CDR3 DNA: TGTGCCAGCAGCTTAGTTTCAGGGCCCGGGCAGTACTTC
CDR3 protein: CASSLVSGPGQYF

D gene: TRBD1
clone size: .
V gene: TRBV5-1
J gene: TRBJ2-5
CDR3 DNA: TGCGCCAGCTACCGGGACAGGGGGGAGACCCAGTACTTC
CDR3 protein: CASYRDRGETQYF

D gene: .
clone size: .
V gene: TRBV3-1/TRBV3-2
J gene: TRBJ2-2
CDR3 DNA: TGTGCCAGCAGTCATCTCCTAGTGAGCACCGGGGAGCTGTTTTTT
CDR3 protein: CASSHLLVSTGELFF

D gene: .
clone size: .
V gene: TRBV5-1
J gene: TRBJ1-6
CDR3 DNA: TGCGCCAGCAGCTTGCTCCCAAGTAGGTCAGATTCACCCCTCCACTTT
CDR3 protein: CASSLLPSRSDSPLHF

D gene: TRBD1
clone size: .
V gene: TRBV28
J gene: TRBJ1-1
CDR3 DNA: TGTGCCAGCAAGTCGGCAGGGGGATGGAACACTGAAGCTTTCTTT
CDR3 protein: CASKSAGGWNTEAFF

D gene: .
clone size: .
V gene: TRBV5-1
J gene: TRBJ2-1
CDR3 DNA: TGCGCCAGCAGCCGGACGGACGCTTCTGAGCAGTTCTTC
CDR3 protein: CASSRTDASEQFF

D gene: .
clone size: .
V gene: TRBV29-1
J gene: TRBJ2-7
CDR3 DNA: TGCAGCGTAATAGGAGGGGCCGTCTACGAGCAGTACTTC
CDR3 protein: CSVIGGAVYEQYF

D gene: TRBD2
clone size: .
V gene: TRBV24-1
J gene: TRBJ2-7
CDR3 DNA: TGTGCCACCAGTGATTCCGGGACTAGCGGATCCTACGAGCAGTACTTC
CDR3 protein: CATSDSGTSGSYEQYF

D gene: .
clone size: .
V gene: TRBV11-1
J gene: TRBJ2-1
CDR3 DNA: TGTGCCAGCAGCGTTAGTCGGGAAGGTGAGCAGTTCTTC
CDR3 protein: CASSVSREGEQFF

D gene: .
clone size: .
V gene: TRBV5-1
J gene: TRBJ1-4
CDR3 DNA: TGCGCCAGCAGCCCCCAGGGTGCAACTAATGAAAAACTGTTTTTT
CDR3 protein: CASSPQGATNEKLFF